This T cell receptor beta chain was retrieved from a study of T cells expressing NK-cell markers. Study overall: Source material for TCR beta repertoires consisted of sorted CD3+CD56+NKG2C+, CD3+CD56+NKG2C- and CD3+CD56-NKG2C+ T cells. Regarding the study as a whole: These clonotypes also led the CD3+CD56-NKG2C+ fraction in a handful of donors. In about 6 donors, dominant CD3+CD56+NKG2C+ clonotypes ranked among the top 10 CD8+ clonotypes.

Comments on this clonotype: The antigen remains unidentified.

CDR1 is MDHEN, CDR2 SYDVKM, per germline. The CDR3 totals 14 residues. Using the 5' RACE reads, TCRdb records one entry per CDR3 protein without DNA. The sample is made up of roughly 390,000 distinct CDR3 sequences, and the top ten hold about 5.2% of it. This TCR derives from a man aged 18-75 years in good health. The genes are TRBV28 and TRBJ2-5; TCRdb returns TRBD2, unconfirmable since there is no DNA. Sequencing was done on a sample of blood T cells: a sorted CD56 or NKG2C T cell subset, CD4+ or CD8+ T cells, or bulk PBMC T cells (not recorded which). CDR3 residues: CASSWAGRSETQYF.